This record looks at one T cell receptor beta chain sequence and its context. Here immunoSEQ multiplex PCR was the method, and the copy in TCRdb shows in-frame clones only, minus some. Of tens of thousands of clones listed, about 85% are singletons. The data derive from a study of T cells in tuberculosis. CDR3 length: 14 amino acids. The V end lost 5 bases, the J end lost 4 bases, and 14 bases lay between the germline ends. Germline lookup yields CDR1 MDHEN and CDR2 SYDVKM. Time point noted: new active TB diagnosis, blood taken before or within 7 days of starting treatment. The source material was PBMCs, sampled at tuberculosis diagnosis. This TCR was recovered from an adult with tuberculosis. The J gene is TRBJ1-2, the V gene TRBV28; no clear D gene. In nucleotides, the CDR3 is TGTGCCAGCAGTCCTACTCGGGGAGGCTATGGCTACACCTTC. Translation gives CASSPTRGGYGYTF.